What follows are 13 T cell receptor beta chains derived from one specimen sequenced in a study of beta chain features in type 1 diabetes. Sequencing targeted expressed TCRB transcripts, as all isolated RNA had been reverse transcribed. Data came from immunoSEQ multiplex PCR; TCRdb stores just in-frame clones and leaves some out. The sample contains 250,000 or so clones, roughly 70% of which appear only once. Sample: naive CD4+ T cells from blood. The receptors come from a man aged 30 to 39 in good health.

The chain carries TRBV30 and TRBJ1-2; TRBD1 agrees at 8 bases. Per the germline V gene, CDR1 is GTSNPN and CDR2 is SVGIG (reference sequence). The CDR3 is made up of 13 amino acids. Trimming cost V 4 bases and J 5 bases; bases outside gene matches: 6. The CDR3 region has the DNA TGTGCCTGGAACGGACAGGGCCGATATGGCTACACCTTC. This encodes CAWNGQGRYGYTF.

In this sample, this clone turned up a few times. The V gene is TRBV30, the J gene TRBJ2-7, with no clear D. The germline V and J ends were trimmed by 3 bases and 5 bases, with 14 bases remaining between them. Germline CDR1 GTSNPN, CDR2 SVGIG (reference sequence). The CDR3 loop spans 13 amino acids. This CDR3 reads CAWRGLDGNEQYF. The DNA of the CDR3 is TGTGCCTGGAGAGGTCTAGATGGGAACGAGCAGTACTTC.

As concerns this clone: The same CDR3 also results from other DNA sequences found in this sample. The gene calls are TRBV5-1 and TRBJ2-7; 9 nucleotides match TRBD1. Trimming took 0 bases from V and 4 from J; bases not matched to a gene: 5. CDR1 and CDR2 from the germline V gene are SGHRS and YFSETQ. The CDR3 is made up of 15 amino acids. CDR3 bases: TGCGCCAGCAGCTTGGCCCCCGGACAGGGGTACGAGCAGTACTTC. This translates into CASSLAPGQGYEQYF.

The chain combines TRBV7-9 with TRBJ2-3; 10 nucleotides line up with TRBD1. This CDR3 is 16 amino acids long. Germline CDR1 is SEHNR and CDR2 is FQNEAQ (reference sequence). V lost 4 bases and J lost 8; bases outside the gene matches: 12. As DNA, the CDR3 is TGTGCCAGCAGCTCGACCGGGACAGGGGCAGTGGGTACGCAGTATTTT. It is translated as CASSSTGTGAVGTQYF.

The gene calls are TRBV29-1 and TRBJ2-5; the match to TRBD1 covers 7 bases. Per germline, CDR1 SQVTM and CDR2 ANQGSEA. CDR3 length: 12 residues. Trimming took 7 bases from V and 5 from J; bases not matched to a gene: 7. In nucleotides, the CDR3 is TGCAGCGGAAAGGGGGCTTGGGAGACCCAGTACTTC. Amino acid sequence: CSGKGAWETQYF.

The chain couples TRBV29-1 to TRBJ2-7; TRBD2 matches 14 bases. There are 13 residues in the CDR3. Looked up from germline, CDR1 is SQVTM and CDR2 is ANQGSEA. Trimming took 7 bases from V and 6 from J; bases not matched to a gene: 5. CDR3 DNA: TGCAGCGCCGGACTAGCGGGAGGCAGCGAGCAGTACTTC. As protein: CSAGLAGGSEQYF.

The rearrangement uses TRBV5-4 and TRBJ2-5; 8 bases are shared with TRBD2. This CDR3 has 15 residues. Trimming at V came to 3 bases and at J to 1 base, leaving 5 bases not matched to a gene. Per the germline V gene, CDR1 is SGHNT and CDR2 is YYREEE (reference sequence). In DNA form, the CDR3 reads TGTGCCAGCAGCTCGGGAGGGACATCCCAAGAGACCCAGTACTTC. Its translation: CASSSGGTSQETQYF.

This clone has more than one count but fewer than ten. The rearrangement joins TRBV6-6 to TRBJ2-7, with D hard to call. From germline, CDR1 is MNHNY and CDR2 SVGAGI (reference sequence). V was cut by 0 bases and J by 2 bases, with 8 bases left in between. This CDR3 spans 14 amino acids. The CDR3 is CASSYSPKAYEQYF. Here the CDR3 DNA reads TGTGCCAGCAGTTACTCGCCCAAGGCCTACGAGCAGTACTTC.

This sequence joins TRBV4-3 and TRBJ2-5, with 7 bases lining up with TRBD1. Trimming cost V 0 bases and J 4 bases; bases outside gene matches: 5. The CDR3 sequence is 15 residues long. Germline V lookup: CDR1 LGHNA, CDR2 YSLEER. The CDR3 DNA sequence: TGCGCCAGCAGCCAAGATGACAGGGCCAGAGAGACCCAGTACTTC. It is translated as CASSQDDRARETQYF.

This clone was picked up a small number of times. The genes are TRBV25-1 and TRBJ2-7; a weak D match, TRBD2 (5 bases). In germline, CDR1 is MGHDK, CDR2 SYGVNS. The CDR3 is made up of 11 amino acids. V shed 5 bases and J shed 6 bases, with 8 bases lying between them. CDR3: CASSYGVEQYF. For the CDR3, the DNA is TGTGCCAGCAGTTACGGGGTCGAGCAGTACTTC.

CDR3 in DNA: TGCAGTGCTGGCGCGGACACTGAAGCTTTCTTT. This translates into CSAGADTEAFF. The V gene is TRBV20-1, the J gene TRBJ1-1; D is unresolved. Trimming removed 5 bases from V and 3 bases from J, with 7 bases in between. CDR1 and CDR2 from the germline V gene are DFQATT and SNEGSKA (reference sequence). The CDR3 runs to 11 residues.

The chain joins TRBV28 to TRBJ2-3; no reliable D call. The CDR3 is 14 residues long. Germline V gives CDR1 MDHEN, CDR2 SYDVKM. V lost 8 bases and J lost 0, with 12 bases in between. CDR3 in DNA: TGTGCCAGCCACAAGTCCTTAAGCACAGATACGCAGTATTTT. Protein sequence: CASHKSLSTDTQYF.

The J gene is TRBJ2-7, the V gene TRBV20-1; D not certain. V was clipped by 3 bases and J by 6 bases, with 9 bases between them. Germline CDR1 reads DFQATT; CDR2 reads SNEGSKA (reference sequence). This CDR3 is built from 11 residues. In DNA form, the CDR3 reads TGCAGTGCTAGGATCGTTTCCGAGCAGTACTTC. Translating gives CSARIVSEQYF.